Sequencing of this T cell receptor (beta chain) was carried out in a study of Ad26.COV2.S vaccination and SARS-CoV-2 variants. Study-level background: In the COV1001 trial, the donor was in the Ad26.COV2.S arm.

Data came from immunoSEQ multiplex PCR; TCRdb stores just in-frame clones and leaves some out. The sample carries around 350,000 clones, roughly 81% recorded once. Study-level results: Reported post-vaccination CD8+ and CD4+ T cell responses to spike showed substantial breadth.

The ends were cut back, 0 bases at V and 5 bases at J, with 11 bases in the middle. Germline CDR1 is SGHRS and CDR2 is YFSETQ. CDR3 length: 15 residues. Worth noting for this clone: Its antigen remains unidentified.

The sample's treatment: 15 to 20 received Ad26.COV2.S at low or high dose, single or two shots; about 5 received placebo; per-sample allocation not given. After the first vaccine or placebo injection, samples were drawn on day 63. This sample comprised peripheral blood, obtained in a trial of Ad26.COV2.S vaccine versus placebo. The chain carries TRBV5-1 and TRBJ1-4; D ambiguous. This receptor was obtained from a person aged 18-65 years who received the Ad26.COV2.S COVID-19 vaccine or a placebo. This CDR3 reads CASSLVQWENEKLFF. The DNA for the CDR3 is TGCGCCAGCAGCTTGGTGCAGTGGGAGAATGAAAAACTGTTTTTT. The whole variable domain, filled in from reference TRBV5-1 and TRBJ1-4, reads KAGVTQTPRYLIKTRGQQVTLSCSPISGHRSVSWYQQTPGQGLQFLFEYFSETQRNKGNFPGRFSGRQFSNSRSEMNVSTLELGDSALYLCASSLVQWENEKLFFGSGTQLSVL.